This T cell receptor beta chain was identified during a study of identical twins. Study-wide results and limits: Conclusions leaned on cross-sectional statistical analysis and did not track the same donors over time.

In the case of this clonotype: The antigen is not known.

TCRdb fed the 5' RACE reads into MiXCR, producing one record per CDR3 protein. The sample comprises about 1.7 million distinct CDR3 sequences, around 33% of which are singletons, and less than 0.35% rests with the top ten. This CDR3 contains 10 residues. Per germline, CDR1 DFQATT and CDR2 SNEGSKA (reference sequence). J lost 12 bases, V lost 6 bases, and 4 bases had no gene match. This sequence joins TRBV20-1 and TRBJ1-4; TRBD1 aligns across 7 bases. This TCR was sampled from a newborn girl in good health. The specimen sequenced was cord blood. The CDR3: CSAYTGELFF. The CDR3 DNA reads TGCAGTGCCTATACAGGGGAACTGTTTTTT.